What follows are 23 T cell receptor beta chains derived from one specimen sequenced in a study of blood T cell repertoires in COVID-19. Clones were sequenced by immunoSEQ multiplex PCR, and TCRdb holds only the in-frame ones, with some missing. This sample has about 58,000 clones; around 90% occur once, and the top ten carry about 13%. The sequencing input was peripheral blood. Receptor source: a man in his 60s with active COVID-19.

The chain recombines TRBV12-3 or TRBV12-4 with TRBJ1-1; possible D gene TRBD1, 6 bases. The ends were cut back, 5 bases at V and 11 bases at J, with 15 bases in the middle. CDR3 length: 12 residues. The CDR3 loop is CASSTSGAKAFF. The DNA for the CDR3 is TGTGCCAGCAGTACGTCAGGGGCTAAGGCTTTCTTT.

V and J are TRBV5-5 and TRBJ2-7, with TRBD1 identical over 8 bases. V lost 4 bases to trimming and J lost 2 bases; unmatched junction nucleotides: 11. The CDR3 loop spans 16 amino acids. Germline-derived CDR1 and CDR2 are SGHKS and YYEKEE (reference sequence). For the CDR3, the DNA is TGTGCCAGCAGCCCGCAGGGGGCCCCGGTTCCCTACGAGCAGTACTTC. This codes for CASSPQGAPVPYEQYF.

CDR3 DNA: TGTGCCAGCAGTTTCCCCGGGGGTGAGCAGTTCTTC. Residues: CASSFPGGEQFF. This rearrangement joins TRBV28 to TRBJ2-1, with D perhaps matching TRBD2 (6 bases). Germline V CDR1 and CDR2: MDHEN, SYDVKM. The length of the CDR3 is 12 residues. V was trimmed by 3 bases and J by 9 bases, leaving 9 bases between them.

This chain connects TRBV4-2 to TRBJ2-1; D gene ambiguous. The CDR3 runs to 17 residues. Germline-derived CDR1 and CDR2 are LGHNA and YNFKEQ. Trimming removed 0 bases at V and 0 bases at J, with 12 bases between. The CDR3 spells CASSQEMSASSYNEQFF. Written as DNA, the CDR3 is TGTGCCAGCAGCCAAGAAATGAGCGCAAGCTCCTACAATGAGCAGTTCTTC.

The rearrangement links TRBV12-5 to TRBJ1-2; 10 nucleotides align to TRBD1. Germline assignment: CDR1 LGHNT and CDR2 FRNRAP. Trimming took 0 bases from V and 6 from J; bases not matched to a gene: 10. The CDR3 is made up of 17 amino acids. In DNA, the CDR3 is TGTGCTAGTGGTTTGGTACTGGGAAAAGGGACAGGGGATGGCTACACCTTC. Its protein is CASGLVLGKGTGDGYTF.

The chain uses TRBV7-9 and TRBJ2-5; TRBD2 matches 9 bases. V trimming: 2 bases; J trimming: 5 bases; junction bases outside the gene matches: 9. CDR1 and CDR2 from the germline V gene are SEHNR and FQNEAQ (reference sequence). This CDR3 region has 16 residues. The CDR3 loop is CASSLTPGLAQETQYF. The CDR3 DNA follows: TGTGCCAGCAGCTTAACTCCGGGACTAGCACAGGAGACCCAGTACTTC. Full variable domain (remainder filled in from reference TRBV7-9 and TRBJ2-5): DTGVSQNPRHKITKRGQNVTFRCDPISEHNRLYWYRQTLGQGPEFLTYFQNEAQLEKSRLLSDRFSAERPKGSFSTLEIQRTEQGDSAMYLCASSLTPGLAQETQYFGPGTRLLVL.

The rearrangement uses TRBV11-3 and TRBJ2-1; 9 bases are shared with TRBD1. The CDR3 has 16 residues. Germline V lookup: CDR1 SGHNT, CDR2 YENEEA. V dropped 4 bases and J dropped 5; count of bases not matched to a gene: 9. Here the CDR3 DNA reads TGTGCCAGCAGCTCCCGGACAGGGGCTCTCGACAATGAGCAGTTCTTC. It yields the protein CASSSRTGALDNEQFF.

V usage is TRBV19 and J usage is TRBJ2-7; 9 bases are a match to TRBD1. Losses at the gene ends were 5 bases for V and 5 bases for J; bases not matched to a gene: 4. This CDR3 is 13 amino acids long. The V gene's germline CDR1 is LNHDA and CDR2 SQIVND (reference sequence). The CDR3 reads CASSEQGADEQYF. As DNA, the CDR3 is TGTGCCAGTAGTGAACAGGGGGCGGACGAGCAGTACTTC.

The CDR3 reads CASSYAGARLAHGYTF. The CDR3 DNA sequence: TGTGCCAGCAGTTACGCAGGGGCCCGCCTAGCCCATGGCTACACCTTC. This chain links TRBV6-5 with TRBJ1-2; D is perhaps TRBD1 (6 bases). V lost 2 bases, J lost 6 bases, and 19 bases lay in between. Germline V gene data show CDR1 as MNHEY and CDR2 as SVGAGI. The CDR3 covers 16 residues.

This chain uses TRBV27 with TRBJ2-1, with D possibly matching TRBD2 (6 bases). V shed 1 base and J shed 9 bases, with 13 bases lying between them. Germline assignment: CDR1 MNHEY and CDR2 SMNVEV (reference sequence). CDR3 length: 14 amino acids. The CDR3 nucleotides are TGTGCCAGCAGTTTATTGCGGGAAGCGGGTGAGCAGTTCTTC. Translating it yields CASSLLREAGEQFF.

The chain combines TRBV4-3 with TRBJ2-1; weak D call: TRBD1 (7 bases). V lost 1 base to trimming and J lost 9 bases, with 16 bases between them. CDR1 is LGHNA, CDR2 YSLEER, per germline. The CDR3 spans 15 residues. The CDR3 region is CASSQGGVTGVEQFF. The CDR3 DNA reads TGCGCCAGCAGCCAAGGGGGGGTTACAGGGGTTGAGCAGTTCTTC.

CDR3 loop: CASSLEQGQSSGNTIYF. The DNA for the CDR3 is TGTGCCAGCAGCTTGGAGCAGGGACAGAGCTCTGGAAACACCATATATTTT. The gene calls are TRBV5-5 and TRBJ1-3, with 7 bases that match TRBD1. The germline V gene has CDR1 SGHKS and CDR2 YYEKEE (reference sequence). Unmatched junction bases numbered 6, after V lost 0 bases and J lost 0 bases. The CDR3 runs 17 residues.

The V call is TRBV6-6, the J call TRBJ1-6; 9 nucleotides match TRBD1. The CDR3 consists of 14 residues. Germline CDR1 MNHNY, CDR2 SVGAGI (reference sequence). J lost 9 bases, V lost 6 bases, and 6 bases had no gene match. CDR3 DNA: TGTGCCAGCAGCCCTGACAGGGGGGGTTCACCCCTCCACTTT. Encoded protein: CASSPDRGGSPLHF.

This clone was seen only once. The chain links TRBV10-3 to TRBJ2-3; 7 bases are shared with TRBD1. Germline CDR1 ENHRY, CDR2 SYGVKD. With V trimmed by 9 bases and J by 6 bases, 6 bases remained unmatched. The CDR3 length is 12 residues. Written as DNA, the CDR3 is TGTGCCATGTCCGGGACAGCCGATACGCAGTATTTT. This translates into CAMSGTADTQYF.

The chain carries TRBV11-3 and TRBJ2-3, with 12 bases that match TRBD2. From germline, CDR1 is SGHNT and CDR2 YENEEA. The J segment lost 11 bases and the V segment lost 0 bases, leaving 15 bases of the junction unmatched. There are 18 residues in the CDR3. As DNA, the CDR3 is TGTGCCAGCAGCTTAGAGGGAGGACTAGCGGGATGGGGTCCCCTGCAGTATTTT. Encoded protein: CASSLEGGLAGWGPLQYF.

DNA for the CDR3: TGTGCCAGCAGTCCAAGCGTCGGCACAGATACGCAGTATTTT. This encodes CASSPSVGTDTQYF. The rearrangement uses TRBV6-5 and TRBJ2-3; D is unclear. The CDR3 sequence is 14 residues long. Germline V lookup: CDR1 MNHEY, CDR2 SVGAGI. Trimming took 5 bases from V and 1 from J, leaving 10 bases between them.

The CDR3 coding sequence is TGTGCCATCATGGGCGGGGGTGCCTACGAGCAGTACTTC. Its translation: CAIMGGGAYEQYF. V is TRBV10-3 and J is TRBJ2-7; 7 bases agree with TRBD2. The CDR3 has 13 residues. Germline V gene data show CDR1 as ENHRY and CDR2 as SYGVKD. The trim removed 7 bases at V and 2 bases at J, leaving 5 bases unmatched.

V usage is TRBV25-1 and J usage is TRBJ1-4; possible D gene TRBD1, 6 bases. Germline V CDR1 and CDR2: MGHDK, SYGVNS. The CDR3 is 15 residues long. V was trimmed by 2 bases and J by 5 bases, leaving 12 bases between them. CDR3 residues: CASSEGGRGNEKLFF. For the CDR3, the DNA is TGTGCCAGCAGTGAAGGGGGGCGGGGGAATGAAAAACTGTTTTTT.

The rearrangement links TRBV10-3 to TRBJ2-7; 9 bases agree with TRBD1. CDR3 length: 16 residues. Germline V gives CDR1 ENHRY, CDR2 SYGVKD. V lost 3 bases to trimming and J lost 1 base; unmatched junction nucleotides: 7. The CDR3 nucleotides are TGTGCCATCAGTGAACCCGGGACAGGGACGTCCTACGAGCAGTACTTC. Translation: CAISEPGTGTSYEQYF.

This clone occurred once. The rearrangement uses TRBV7-2 and TRBJ2-3; D possibly corresponds to TRBD2 (5 bases). This CDR3 contains 15 residues. The V and J ends lost 1 base and 3 bases respectively, with 11 bases between them. The germline CDR1 and CDR2 sequences are SGHTA and FQGNSA. This CDR3 reads CASSLGLAFTDTQYF. DNA for the CDR3: TGTGCCAGCAGCTTAGGGCTAGCTTTTACAGATACGCAGTATTTT.

The V and J genes are TRBV6-2 or TRBV6-3 and TRBJ1-2; TRBD1 aligns across 9 bases. CDR1 and CDR2 (germline): MNHEY, SVGEGT. With V trimmed by 1 base and J by 6 bases, 6 bases remained unmatched. This CDR3 has 15 amino acids. CDR3 in DNA: TGTGCCAGCAGTTACTTCGGGACAGGGAACGATGGCTACACCTTC. Its protein is CASSYFGTGNDGYTF.

This rearrangement joins TRBV6-6 to TRBJ2-5; 8 bases are shared with TRBD1. Trimming cost V 5 bases and J 2 bases; bases outside gene matches: 7. Germline V gene lookup returns CDR1 MNHNY and CDR2 SVGAGI (reference sequence). The CDR3 extends over 15 amino acids. CDR3 amino acids: CASSGGQGWQETQYF. CDR3 sequence (DNA): TGTGCCAGCAGTGGAGGACAGGGATGGCAAGAGACCCAGTACTTC.

The rearrangement joins TRBV29-1 to TRBJ1-2; no firm D call. Germline V gene data show CDR1 as SQVTM and CDR2 as ANQGSEA. This CDR3 is 12 amino acids long. Trimming took off 4 bases at V and 4 bases at J, with 10 bases between the two ends. This CDR3 is CSVAGVPYGYTF. CDR3 nucleotides: TGCAGCGTTGCCGGGGTTCCCTATGGCTACACCTTC.